Below, one TCR beta chain is given with its context. The antigen this receptor binds is unknown. No base-level quality is on record; no much larger clone is a single base apart. The data stem from a study of CD8 T cells in ankylosing spondylitis (dated by TCRdb to the late 2010s). Looking at the study overall: The study profiled T cell receptor beta repertoires in healthy donors and ankylosing spondylitis patients to find disease-linked TCR variants. Peripheral blood was sampled, and synovial fluid was also collected from ankylosing spondylitis patients. The full study cohort was made up of about 24 ankylosing spondylitis patients and 108 healthy donors.

The germline V and J ends show losses of 6 bases and 3 bases respectively, and no gene match explains 5 bases of the junction. The CDR3 numbers 14 residues from cysteine through phenylalanine. CDR3 DNA only is kept here, 42 bases in frame from base 1. For sequencing, an Illumina HiSeq 2500 was employed. TCR beta libraries were prepared by quantitative 5'-RACE with molecular barcodes. The source study handled its data this way. To identify disease-linked TCR variants, a new computational method was used, one built on a probabilistic model of VDJ rearrangement. TCRdb reprocessing: public reads trimmed at Q25 with fastp, clones called with MiXCR, in-frame beta chains kept. Entries that share a CDR3 protein sequence are merged under the most common genes and DNA. V and J calls and clone size were set by TCRdb, not the authors. The sample table shows hundreds of thousands of distinct CDR3 sequences, and 25% to 30% are seen once. In total, the top ten clones hold more than 6.5% of the sample.

Overall study results and their limits: According to the report, matched synovial fluid samples from ankylosing spondylitis patients were significantly enriched for the disease-linked clones. Some motif variants were previously reported in synovial fluid and blood of reactive arthritis patients, suggesting common disease-initiation mechanisms. In peripheral blood, the disease-linked clones were found at relatively low frequencies and had a CD8+ phenotype. A TCR beta motif of seven or eight highly homologous amino acid variants appeared characteristic of blood from ankylosing spondylitis patients.

The chain was built from TRBV12-3 or TRBV12-4 and TRBJ2-1; TRBD2 agrees with 7 junctional bases. This receptor was taken from a male donor with ankylosing spondylitis or in good health (not recorded which). The sample consisted of blood, either unsorted or a sorted T cell fraction (not recorded which). CDR3 protein: CASRGGTLYNEQFF. In nucleotides, the sequence is TGTGCCAGCAGGGGGGGGACCCTCTACAATGAGCAGTTCTTC.